The clone carrying this TCR beta chain showed up just a few times. Its antigen is not known. These data are taken from a study of early T cells in non-severe SARS-CoV-2 infection. Study as a whole: Sequencing of unsorted whole blood was done on bulk RNA, leaving chains unpaired. Whole-study results and caveats: VDJdb matching, biased toward anti-spike CD8 responses, missed private and CD4 specificities.

V dropped 3 bases and J dropped 1 base, with 9 bases sitting between them. The CDR3 runs to 13 residues. In germline, CDR1 is DFQATT, CDR2 SNEGSKA (reference sequence). Unique molecular identifiers were affixed to single, distinct cDNA molecules. TCRdb re-called the 5' RACE reads with MiXCR, one entry per CDR3 protein. This sample has tens of thousands of distinct CDR3 sequences, with more than 10% found just once. The receptor was isolated from an adult who was a healthcare worker with PCR-confirmed SARS-CoV-2 infection or an uninfected control (not recorded which). J is TRBJ1-2 and V is TRBV20-1, with TRBD1 as a possible D gene (6 bases). This specimen was whole blood, taken at baseline. In nucleotides, the CDR3 is TGCAGTGCTAGCACAGGGAATAACTATGGCTACACCTTC. Translated, it gives CSASTGNNYGYTF.